A single T cell receptor beta chain is shown here with its context. The repertoire was sequenced with immunoSEQ multiplex PCR; TCRdb's copy has only in-frame clones and lacks some. The sample includes about 450,000 clones, roughly 89% of them seen just once. Treatment meaning: 15 to 20 received Ad26.COV2.S at low or high dose, single or two shots; 5 received placebo; per-sample allocation not given. Sampling took place 63 days after the first vaccine or placebo injection. These data come from a study of Ad26.COV2.S vaccination and SARS-CoV-2 variants. At the level of the study: Donor participated within the Ad26.COV2.S arm of the COV1001 trial.

V lost 6 bases to trimming and J lost 0 bases, with 26 bases between them. Germline lookup yields CDR1 MDHEN and CDR2 SYDVKM. This CDR3 is 19 amino acids long. This chain uses TRBV28 with TRBJ1-1; tentative D call: TRBD1 (6 bases). Sequencing used peripheral blood, obtained in a trial of Ad26.COV2.S vaccine versus placebo. This receptor was identified in a person between 18 and 59 years old who received the Ad26.COV2.S COVID-19 vaccine or a placebo. In DNA, the CDR3 is TGTGCCAGCAGCACACCCCGTCGAGGGGGGCCCTTTATGAACACTGAAGCTTTCTTT. Translating gives CASSTPRRGGPFMNTEAFF.